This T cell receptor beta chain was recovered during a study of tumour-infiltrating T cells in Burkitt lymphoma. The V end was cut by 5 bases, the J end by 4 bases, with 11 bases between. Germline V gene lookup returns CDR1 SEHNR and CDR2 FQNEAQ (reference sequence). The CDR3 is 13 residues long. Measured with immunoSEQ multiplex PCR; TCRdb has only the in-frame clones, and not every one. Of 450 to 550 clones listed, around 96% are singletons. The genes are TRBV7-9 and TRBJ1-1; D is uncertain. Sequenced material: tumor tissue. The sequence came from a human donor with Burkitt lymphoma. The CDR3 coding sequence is TGTGCCAGCAGCCCCGCCGTGGGCACTGAAGCTTTCTTT. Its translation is CASSPAVGTEAFF.